This TCR beta chain comes out of a study of T-cell memory formation after mild COVID-19. Germline V gives CDR1 SGHTA, CDR2 FQGNSA. The CDR3 is 15 amino acids. Trimming pared 3 bases from V and 0 bases from J, leaving 8 bases between. This clonotype was counted between two and nine times. In TCRdb, the 5' RACE reads were re-called with MiXCR into one record per CDR3 protein. The profile shows fewer than 700,000 distinct CDR3 sequences, about 20% of them singletons. The rearrangement uses TRBV7-2 and TRBJ2-2; D possibly corresponds to TRBD2 (6 bases). Sequenced input: PBMCs or a T cell subset sorted from them (not recorded which). This TCR came from an adult woman who had mild COVID-19 (a few samples of this study predate the infection). Cell type and time point are not known. The chain's CDR3 is CASSFGGTNTGELFF. CDR3 in DNA: TGTGCCAGCAGCTTTGGCGGGACGAACACCGGGGAGCTGTTTTTT.